Listed below are T cell receptor beta chains from one sample, sequenced in a study of blood T cell repertoires in COVID-19. Some clones are missing from TCRdb's copy, which holds only in-frame ones; the method was immunoSEQ multiplex PCR. The sample records some 250,000 clones, just under 85% being singletons. Sequenced: PBMCs or T cells enriched from blood (not recorded which). The source is a man aged 35-49 years who had recovered from COVID-19. Both conserved end residues are part of each CDR3. Each record gives: clone size, D gene, J gene, V gene, CDR3 protein, CDR3 DNA. A D gene is named only where the DNA matches it firmly. A row's size may be missing; if present it is once, few, many or a size class.

clone_size: -
d_call: -
j_call: TRBJ1-3
v_call: TRBV12-2
cdr3_aa: CASRFQVSGSGNTIYF
cdr3_nt: TGTGCAAGTCGCTTCCAAGTATCGGGGTCTGGAAACACCATATATTTT

clone_size: -
d_call: TRBD2
j_call: TRBJ2-7
v_call: TRBV6-5
cdr3_aa: CASRTSLAGGEQYF
cdr3_nt: TGTGCCAGCAGGACCTCCTTAGCGGGAGGCGAGCAGTACTTC

clone_size: -
d_call: TRBD2
j_call: TRBJ2-3
v_call: TRBV7-9
cdr3_aa: CASSPQGLAGTDTQYF
cdr3_nt: TGTGCCAGCAGCCCCCAGGGCCTAGCGGGAACAGATACGCAGTATTTT

clone_size: -
d_call: TRBD1
j_call: TRBJ2-3
v_call: TRBV7-2
cdr3_aa: CASSLGQGSTDTQYF
cdr3_nt: TGTGCCAGCAGCTTAGGACAGGGGAGCACAGATACGCAGTATTTT

clone_size: -
d_call: -
j_call: TRBJ1-2
v_call: TRBV7-9
cdr3_aa: CASSLGGTNFYGYTF
cdr3_nt: TGTGCCAGCAGCTTAGGAGGGACAAATTTCTATGGCTACACCTTC

clone_size: -
d_call: TRBD2
j_call: TRBJ2-7
v_call: TRBV3-1/TRBV3-2
cdr3_aa: CASSPKRGGGYEQYF
cdr3_nt: TGTGCCAGCAGCCCAAAGCGGGGGGGCGGGTACGAGCAGTACTTC

clone_size: once
d_call: TRBD2
j_call: TRBJ2-1
v_call: TRBV29-1
cdr3_aa: CSVELRSGGSYNEQFF
cdr3_nt: TGCAGCGTTGAATTACGTAGCGGGGGGTCCTACAATGAGCAGTTCTTC

clone_size: -
d_call: -
j_call: TRBJ2-5
v_call: TRBV7-2
cdr3_aa: CASSPLGGETQYF
cdr3_nt: TGTGCCAGCAGCCCACTCGGGGGAGAGACCCAGTACTTC

clone_size: -
d_call: TRBD2
j_call: TRBJ2-1
v_call: TRBV6-5
cdr3_aa: CASSYGGLANINEQFF
cdr3_nt: TGTGCCAGCAGTTACGGCGGACTAGCGAATATCAATGAGCAGTTCTTC

clone_size: -
d_call: TRBD1
j_call: TRBJ1-6
v_call: TRBV7-3
cdr3_aa: CASSTRQGTPLHF
cdr3_nt: TGTGCCAGCAGCACAAGACAGGGTACACCCCTCCACTTT

clone_size: -
d_call: -
j_call: TRBJ2-1
v_call: TRBV11-3
cdr3_aa: CASSQGQGINSYNEQFF
cdr3_nt: TGTGCCAGCAGCCAGGGCCAGGGTATCAACTCCTACAATGAGCAGTTCTTC

clone_size: -
d_call: -
j_call: TRBJ2-7
v_call: TRBV30
cdr3_aa: CAWSLVAGEQYF
cdr3_nt: TGTGCCTGGTCCTTAGTGGCGGGCGAGCAGTACTTC

clone_size: -
d_call: TRBD1
j_call: TRBJ1-2
v_call: TRBV6-5
cdr3_aa: CASSYSGQSYGYTF
cdr3_nt: TGTGCCAGCAGTTACTCGGGACAGTCCTATGGCTACACCTTC

clone_size: -
d_call: -
j_call: TRBJ2-7
v_call: TRBV7-9
cdr3_aa: CASSSTWGGDEQYF
cdr3_nt: TGTGCCAGCAGCTCAACCTGGGGAGGAGACGAGCAGTACTTC

clone_size: once
d_call: TRBD1
j_call: TRBJ2-1
v_call: TRBV29-1
cdr3_aa: CSVKDGTAREQFF
cdr3_nt: TGCAGCGTGAAGGACGGGACAGCAAGAGAGCAGTTCTTC

clone_size: -
d_call: -
j_call: TRBJ1-2
v_call: TRBV7-9
cdr3_aa: CASSSQTNYGYTF
cdr3_nt: TGTGCCAGCAGCTCCCAGACTAACTATGGCTACACCTTC

clone_size: -
d_call: -
j_call: TRBJ2-7
v_call: TRBV3-1/TRBV3-2
cdr3_aa: CASSQELRPTYEQYF
cdr3_nt: TGTGCCAGCAGCCAAGAACTACGGCCTACCTACGAGCAGTACTTC

clone_size: -
d_call: TRBD1
j_call: TRBJ1-1
v_call: TRBV19
cdr3_aa: CASTQGAWEAFF
cdr3_nt: TGTGCCAGTACACAGGGGGCATGGGAGGCTTTCTTT

clone_size: -
d_call: -
j_call: TRBJ1-1
v_call: TRBV4-1
cdr3_aa: CASSQARGGTEAFF
cdr3_nt: TGCGCCAGCAGCCAAGCCAGGGGCGGCACTGAAGCTTTCTTT

clone_size: -
d_call: -
j_call: TRBJ1-5
v_call: TRBV28
cdr3_aa: CASSPGGAINQPQHF
cdr3_nt: TGTGCCAGCAGCCCCGGGGGGGCCATAAATCAGCCCCAGCATTTT

clone_size: few
d_call: TRBD1
j_call: TRBJ1-1
v_call: TRBV4-3
cdr3_aa: CASSPRQGLRAFF
cdr3_nt: TGCGCCAGCAGCCCCCGACAGGGGCTACGAGCTTTCTTT

clone_size: once
d_call: TRBD2
j_call: TRBJ2-1
v_call: TRBV3-1/TRBV3-2
cdr3_aa: CASSDTGTTTYNEQFF
cdr3_nt: TGTGCCAGCAGTGACACCGGGACTACCACCTACAATGAGCAGTTCTTC

clone_size: -
d_call: TRBD2
j_call: TRBJ2-1
v_call: TRBV4-3
cdr3_aa: CASSHVLAGAPYNEQFF
cdr3_nt: TGCGCCAGCAGCCATGTACTAGCGGGGGCCCCCTACAATGAGCAGTTCTTC

clone_size: few
d_call: TRBD1
j_call: TRBJ1-6
v_call: TRBV10-1
cdr3_aa: CASTLRTGPNSPLHF
cdr3_nt: TGCGCCAGCACTCTTAGGACAGGTCCGAATTCACCCCTCCACTTT

clone_size: -
d_call: -
j_call: TRBJ2-5
v_call: TRBV7-9
cdr3_aa: CASSWATSQETQYF
cdr3_nt: TGTGCCAGCAGCTGGGCAACCTCACAAGAGACCCAGTACTTC

clone_size: -
d_call: -
j_call: TRBJ1-1
v_call: TRBV9
cdr3_aa: CASSAQPTGTEAFF
cdr3_nt: TGTGCCAGCAGCGCCCAACCGACGGGCACTGAAGCTTTCTTT

clone_size: -
d_call: TRBD2
j_call: TRBJ2-7
v_call: TRBV7-3
cdr3_aa: CASSPLAGSYEQYF
cdr3_nt: TGTGCCAGCAGCCCACTAGCGGGATCCTACGAGCAGTACTTC

clone_size: few
d_call: -
j_call: TRBJ1-6
v_call: TRBV3-1/TRBV3-2
cdr3_aa: CASSHRQSYSPLHF
cdr3_nt: TGTGCCAGCAGCCATCGACAATCGTATTCACCCCTCCACTTT

clone_size: -
d_call: TRBD1
j_call: TRBJ1-5
v_call: TRBV12-3/TRBV12-4
cdr3_aa: CASSRQGNQPQHF
cdr3_nt: TGTGCCAGCAGTCGACAGGGGAATCAGCCCCAGCATTTT

clone_size: -
d_call: TRBD1
j_call: TRBJ1-3
v_call: TRBV7-2
cdr3_aa: CASSSLGTGSGNTIYF
cdr3_nt: TGTGCCAGCAGCTCCCTAGGGACAGGGAGTGGAAACACCATATATTTT

clone_size: many
d_call: TRBD2
j_call: TRBJ2-1
v_call: TRBV5-6
cdr3_aa: CASSLWPGTRFLF
cdr3_nt: TGTGCCAGCAGCTTGTGGCCCGGGACTAGGTTTCTCTTC

clone_size: -
d_call: -
j_call: TRBJ1-3
v_call: TRBV6-5
cdr3_aa: CASSYSNTGGGNTIYF
cdr3_nt: TGTGCCAGCAGTTACTCGAATACCGGGGGTGGAAACACCATATATTTT

clone_size: -
d_call: TRBD2
j_call: TRBJ2-2
v_call: TRBV4-2
cdr3_aa: CASSQEIGLGPGELFF
cdr3_nt: TGTGCCAGCAGCCAAGAAATCGGACTAGGACCCGGGGAGCTGTTTTTT

clone_size: -
d_call: -
j_call: TRBJ2-2
v_call: TRBV3-1/TRBV3-2
cdr3_aa: CASSQEGATGELFF
cdr3_nt: TGTGCCAGCAGCCAAGAGGGGGCAACCGGGGAGCTGTTTTTT

clone_size: -
d_call: TRBD1
j_call: TRBJ1-3
v_call: TRBV30
cdr3_aa: CALTQGDTIYF
cdr3_nt: TGTGCCTTGACGCAGGGGGACACCATATATTTT

clone_size: -
d_call: TRBD2
j_call: TRBJ2-7
v_call: TRBV19
cdr3_aa: CASSLSGGSYEQYF
cdr3_nt: TGTGCCAGTAGTTTGAGCGGGGGCTCCTACGAGCAGTACTTC

clone_size: -
d_call: -
j_call: TRBJ1-2
v_call: TRBV4-1
cdr3_aa: CASSLSDRGGGYTF
cdr3_nt: TGCGCCAGCAGCCTATCGGATCGGGGTGGTGGCTACACCTTC

clone_size: -
d_call: TRBD2
j_call: TRBJ2-1
v_call: TRBV19
cdr3_aa: CASSRGLAGPPSPRNEQFF
cdr3_nt: TGTGCCAGTAGTAGAGGACTAGCGGGACCCCCCTCCCCTAGAAATGAGCAGTTCTTC

clone_size: -
d_call: TRBD1
j_call: TRBJ2-7
v_call: TRBV4-3
cdr3_aa: CASSPGQGRYEQYF
cdr3_nt: TGCGCCAGCAGCCCTGGACAGGGAAGATACGAGCAGTACTTC

clone_size: -
d_call: TRBD1
j_call: TRBJ1-2
v_call: TRBV6-1
cdr3_aa: CASSDSGQGGDYGYTF
cdr3_nt: TGTGCCAGCAGTGATTCTGGACAGGGGGGGGACTATGGCTACACCTTC

clone_size: -
d_call: -
j_call: TRBJ1-1
v_call: TRBV6-4
cdr3_aa: CASSATLFTEAFF
cdr3_nt: TGTGCCAGCAGCGCAACACTATTCACTGAAGCTTTCTTT

clone_size: -
d_call: TRBD1
j_call: TRBJ2-7
v_call: TRBV28
cdr3_aa: CASSPLGDRYEQYF
cdr3_nt: TGTGCCAGCAGTCCACTCGGGGACAGGTACGAGCAGTACTTC

clone_size: -
d_call: TRBD1
j_call: TRBJ1-4
v_call: TRBV5-4
cdr3_aa: CASSRGTGTATNEKLFF
cdr3_nt: TGTGCCAGCAGCCGCGGGACAGGGACTGCAACTAATGAAAAACTGTTTTTT

clone_size: -
d_call: -
j_call: TRBJ2-5
v_call: TRBV18
cdr3_aa: CASSPSHTEGETQYF
cdr3_nt: TGTGCCAGCTCCCCATCACACACGGAGGGAGAGACCCAGTACTTC

clone_size: -
d_call: TRBD2
j_call: TRBJ2-4
v_call: TRBV5-1
cdr3_aa: CASSMREGRENIQYF
cdr3_nt: TGCGCCAGCAGCATGAGGGAGGGCCGAGAGAACATTCAGTACTTC

clone_size: -
d_call: -
j_call: TRBJ1-1
v_call: TRBV2
cdr3_aa: CASSGRAEAFF
cdr3_nt: TGTGCCAGCAGCGGGAGGGCTGAAGCTTTCTTT

clone_size: few
d_call: -
j_call: TRBJ1-3
v_call: TRBV27
cdr3_aa: CASSLSAFQDTIYF
cdr3_nt: TGTGCCAGCAGTTTATCAGCCTTCCAAGACACCATATATTTT

clone_size: -
d_call: -
j_call: TRBJ1-5
v_call: TRBV7-2
cdr3_aa: CASSQTDSHQPQHF
cdr3_nt: TGTGCCAGCAGCCAGACAGACTCTCATCAGCCCCAGCATTTT

clone_size: -
d_call: TRBD1
j_call: TRBJ1-2
v_call: TRBV6-4
cdr3_aa: CASSFDRGQGYTF
cdr3_nt: TGTGCCAGCAGTTTTGACAGGGGGCAAGGCTACACCTTC

clone_size: many
d_call: -
j_call: TRBJ1-6
v_call: TRBV30
cdr3_aa: CAWSVPRGRYNSPLHF
cdr3_nt: TGTGCCTGGAGTGTACCAAGGGGCCGGTATAATTCACCCCTCCACTTT